Sequencing of this T cell receptor beta chain was carried out in a study of human T cells and chemical hapten exposure. The wider study: Patch testing was performed with 0.01% DPC on the upper back, with reading at 6 days.

Individual cDNA molecules had unique molecular identifiers attached to them by the library. A single record per CDR3 protein comes from TCRdb applying MiXCR to the RACE reads. Counted here are about 51,000 distinct CDR3 sequences, approximately 9.8% occurring once; the ten biggest clones make up 11% to 15%. This CDR3 has 15 amino acids. Looked up from germline, CDR1 is SGHTA and CDR2 is FQGTGA. With 7 bases removed from V and 4 bases from J, the gap between germline ends came to 19 bases. Many counts were recorded for this clonotype. Time point here: pre-sensitization, week 0. Treatment described: therapeutic diphenylcyclopropenone sensitization with weekly scalp DPC.

The sequence was obtained from a middle-aged woman with alopecia areata. Some clones in this sample may be carry-over from other donors' samples. The chain carries TRBV7-3 and TRBJ2-5; perhaps TRBD2 as D (6 bases). The sequencing here drew on whole blood, taken in connection with sensitization to the hapten diphenylcyclopropenone (DPC). Written as DNA, the CDR3 is TGTGCCAGCAACAAGAAGGGGCCGGAGGGAGAGACCCAGTACTTC. It yields the protein CASNKKGPEGETQYF.